The source of this T cell receptor beta chain is a study of early T cells in non-severe SARS-CoV-2 infection. Via MiXCR, TCRdb re-called the 5' RACE reads, giving one row per CDR3 protein. The sample lists around 28,000 distinct CDR3 sequences, roughly 5.8% seen once, with over 5% in the top ten. The CDR3 consists of 12 residues. Germline CDR1 ENHRY, CDR2 SYGVKD. Trimming at V came to 10 bases and at J to 13 bases, leaving 13 bases not matched to a gene. The rearrangement links TRBV10-3 to TRBJ2-3; 8 nucleotides line up with TRBD1. The sample consisted of whole blood. This TCR came from an adult who was a healthcare worker with PCR-confirmed SARS-CoV-2 infection or an uninfected control (not recorded which). Here the CDR3 reads CARLLRTGCKYF. The CDR3 DNA is TGTGCCAGACTTCTGCGGACAGGGTGCAAGTATTTT.